What follows is one T cell receptor beta chain and its context. What it binds is not known. The data were obtained in a study of CXCR3-negative and CXCR3-positive naive CD8 T cells. Study-wide results and caveats: Hydrophobicity of TRB CDR3s was greater in CXCR3-positive naive cells than in CXCR3-negative naive cells.

There are 12 residues in the CDR3. CDR1 is SQVTM, CDR2 ANQGSEA, per germline. Researchers prepared the TRB cDNA libraries using 5' RACE with UMI labels. TCRdb re-called the 5' RACE reads; every CDR3 protein appears as one record, without DNA. The sample table sets out 100,000 to 150,000 distinct CDR3 sequences. The chain joins TRBV29-1 to TRBJ2-7; TCRdb's assignment of TRBD2 cannot be checked, as there is no DNA. This TCR was sampled from a human donor in good health. Some clones in this sample may be carry-over from other donors' samples. Sequenced input: naive CXCR3- CD8+ T cells from blood. Indicated subset: CD45RO-CCR7+CD27+CD95- naive CD8+ T cells lacking CXCR3 (TNR3-). CDR3 loop: CSVSPGSYEQYF.